A single sample is the source of the 32 T cell receptor beta chains below, sequenced in a study of cytomegalovirus exposure and HLA in healthy donors. Researchers ran the PCR with 60 Vbeta and 13 Jbeta primers. Profiling relied on immunoSEQ multiplex PCR, and the TCRdb table lists in-frame clones only, not all of them. The table lists roughly 100,000 clones, about 62% of them singletons. The source material was PBMCs. The receptors were sampled from a human donor in good health.

This rearrangement joins TRBV2 to TRBJ1-2, with D possibly matching TRBD1 (6 bases). Per the germline V gene, CDR1 is SNHLY and CDR2 is FYNNEI. V was pared by 9 bases and J by 6 bases, with 20 bases between. CDR3 length: 14 amino acids. CDR3 sequence reads: CASPKQGMTNGYTF. DNA for the CDR3: TGTGCCAGTCCAAAGCAGGGGATGACGAATGGCTACACCTTC. The variable domain in full, completed from reference TRBV2 and TRBJ1-2, reads EPEVTQTPSHQVTQMGQEVILRCVPISNHLYFYWYRQILGQKVEFLVSFYNNEISEKSEIFDDQFSVERPDGSNFTLKIRSTKLEDSAMYFCASPKQGMTNGYTFGSGTRLTVV.

This chain uses TRBV7-9 with TRBJ2-4; D is possibly TRBD1 (5 bases). The V gene's germline CDR1 is SEHNR and CDR2 FQNEAQ (reference sequence). The CDR3 contains 13 residues. V lost 10 bases and J 5 bases, leaving 15 bases between the germline ends. CDR3 in DNA: TGTGCCACTTCGGTAGGCAGGGAAAACATTCAGTACTTC. It encodes CATSVGRENIQYF.

This clone showed up just a few times. Because it lacks the conserved phenylalanine or tryptophan at the end, this CDR3 is likely a read error. Because the CDR3's place on the DNA is in doubt, the DNA is left out and the CDR3 is given as listed by TCRdb. The chain combines TRBV6-1 with TRBJ1-1; the D call in the table, TRBD1, was not verified against the DNA. The CDR3 comprises 14 residues, both ends counted. The V gene's germline CDR1 is MNHNS and CDR2 SASEGT. The CDR3 protein is CASSPTGGTGATET.

The J gene is TRBJ2-2, the V gene TRBV28; TRBD2 matches 7 bases. CDR1 MDHEN and CDR2 SYDVKM come from the germline V gene. The CDR3 length is 18 residues. V dropped 3 bases and J dropped 2; count of bases not matched to a gene: 12. CDR3 coding DNA: TGTGCCAGCAGTTTGGCGGAGTGGGAGGGGATAAACACCGGGGAGCTGTTTTTT. This translates into CASSLAEWEGINTGELFF. The variable domain in full, completed from reference TRBV28 and TRBJ2-2, reads DVKVTQSSRYLVKRTGEKVFLECVQDMDHENMFWYRQDPGLGLRLIYFSYDVKMKEKGDIPEGYSVSREKKERFSLILESASTNQTSMYLCASSLAEWEGINTGELFFGEGSRLTVL.

The chain combines TRBV5-1 with TRBJ2-1; TRBD2 aligns across 10 bases. Looked up from germline, CDR1 is SGHRS and CDR2 is YFSETQ. V lost 7 bases and J lost 5; bases outside the gene matches: 9. This CDR3 is 15 amino acids long. The CDR3, as DNA: TGCGCCAGCGGTACCGGGACTAGCGACCACAATGAGCAGTTCTTC. This encodes CASGTGTSDHNEQFF.

The V call is TRBV27, the J call TRBJ2-7; 7 bases map to TRBD1. Germline V gene lookup returns CDR1 MNHEY and CDR2 SMNVEV (reference sequence). V dropped 7 bases and J dropped 5; count of bases not matched to a gene: 8. This CDR3 region has 13 residues. DNA for the CDR3: TGTGCCAGCATTGACCGGGACAGTCACGAGCAGTACTTC. Protein: CASIDRDSHEQYF.

V and J are TRBV10-2 and TRBJ2-1; a weak D match, TRBD2 (6 bases). The V end was cut by 7 bases, the J end by 9 bases, with 16 bases between. The V gene's germline CDR1 is WSHSY and CDR2 SAAADI. This CDR3 is 13 amino acids long. The CDR3 protein is CASKVGGQGEQFF. The CDR3 DNA follows: TGCGCCAGCAAGGTGGGAGGCCAGGGTGAGCAGTTCTTC.

The genes are TRBV18 and TRBJ2-7, with 7 bases lining up with TRBD1. The CDR3 extends over 16 amino acids. Germline CDR1 is KGHSH and CDR2 is LQKENI. Trimming at V came to 4 bases and at J to 4 bases, leaving 13 bases not matched to a gene. The CDR3 coding sequence is TGTGCCAGCTCACTAACCGGGGACAGCAAGTATTACGAGCAGTACTTC. It codes for CASSLTGDSKYYEQYF.

The chain uses TRBV30 and TRBJ2-5, with D possibly matching TRBD2 (6 bases). The CDR3 is made up of 13 amino acids. In germline, CDR1 is GTSNPN, CDR2 SVGIG (reference sequence). Trimming shortened V by 2 bases and J by 2 bases, and 9 bases separated the two germline ends. In DNA, the CDR3 is TGTGCCTGGAGTAACGGACTACAAGAGACCCAGTACTTC. Its translation: CAWSNGLQETQYF.

The V and J genes are TRBV4-1 and TRBJ2-7; D is perhaps TRBD2 (5 bases). The CDR3 is 15 residues long. Per germline, CDR1 MGHRA and CDR2 YSYEKL. Between the trimmed V and J ends, which lost 4 bases and 0 bases, there was a span of 13 bases. The CDR3 protein is CASSPSGTSSYEQYF. DNA of the CDR3: TGCGCCAGCAGCCCGAGCGGAACAAGCTCCTACGAGCAGTACTTC.

This chain links TRBV28 with TRBJ2-1, with 8 bases matching TRBD2. CDR1 is MDHEN, CDR2 SYDVKM, per germline. The CDR3 is 17 amino acids. The V segment lost 4 bases and the J segment 8 bases; nucleotides outside the gene matches: 16. The CDR3 DNA sequence: TGTGCCAGCAGTTCCCCCCGGGGGCTAGCGGGTTCAGATGAGCAGTTCTTC. Protein: CASSSPRGLAGSDEQFF.

The chain employs TRBV25-1 and TRBJ2-7, with D unresolved. The CDR3 spans 12 residues. The germline V gene encodes CDR1 MGHDK and CDR2 SYGVNS. The ends were cut back, 2 bases at V and 5 bases at J, with 7 bases in the middle. CDR3 sequence: CASSEGLDEQYF. The CDR3 region has the DNA TGTGCCAGCAGTGAAGGGCTGGACGAGCAGTACTTC.

This clone was seen a handful of times. The rearrangement uses TRBV19 and TRBJ1-1; 8 nucleotides match TRBD1. This CDR3 has 16 amino acids. Germline CDR1 reads LNHDA; CDR2 reads SQIVND (reference sequence). V lost 3 bases to trimming and J lost 1 base; unmatched junction nucleotides: 7. CDR3 bases: TGTGCCAGTAGTATTCTGGGCAGGGGGCCGAACACTGAAGCTTTCTTT. Translation: CASSILGRGPNTEAFF.

The sample holds a few counts of this clone. The V gene is TRBV5-1, the J gene TRBJ2-7; possible D gene TRBD2, 6 bases. V lost 0 bases and J lost 6, with 13 bases in between. CDR1 and CDR2 from the germline V gene are SGHRS and YFSETQ. This CDR3 has 14 residues. CDR3 bases: TGCGCCAGCAGCTTGGCCGGGAGTTCCCGCGAGCAGTACTTC. As protein: CASSLAGSSREQYF.

The CDR3 sequence: CASSPGVRLDTQYF. CDR3 in DNA: TGTGCCAGCAGCCCAGGGGTGCGGCTGGATACGCAGTATTTT. The V gene is TRBV11-2, the J gene TRBJ2-3; possible D gene TRBD1, 6 bases. The V and J ends lost 5 bases and 6 bases respectively, with 15 bases between them. Germline V gives CDR1 SGHAT, CDR2 FQNNGV. The CDR3 totals 14 residues.

V usage is TRBV10-2 and J usage is TRBJ1-1; 8 bases align to TRBD1. V shed 8 bases, J shed 5 bases, and the junction held 7 bases outside the gene matches. This CDR3 contains 13 residues. Germline CDR1 is WSHSY and CDR2 is SAAADI. The CDR3 bases are TGCGCCAGCTGCCGGCAGGGGGCTACTGAAGCTTTCTTT. The encoded protein is CASCRQGATEAFF.

A remark on this clone: Other nucleotide sequences in the sample specify the same CDR3. J is TRBJ1-5 and V is TRBV6-6, with D tentatively TRBD1 (5 bases). The CDR3 has 14 amino acids. Germline CDR1 reads MNHNY; CDR2 reads SVGAGI (reference sequence). V lost 2 bases and J 6 bases, leaving 11 bases between the germline ends. Here the CDR3 DNA reads TGTGCCAGCAGTTACGGGCAGGGAGGTCAGCCCCAGCATTTT. This sequence encodes CASSYGQGGQPQHF.

The V and J genes are TRBV28 and TRBJ2-3, with 11 bases matching TRBD2. Trimming cost V 5 bases and J 5 bases; bases outside gene matches: 9. Germline loops: CDR1 MDHEN, CDR2 SYDVKM. The CDR3 extends over 16 amino acids. CDR3 in DNA: TGTGCCAGCAGTGTCCTAGCGGGAGGTGGGATAGATACGCAGTATTTT. Translation gives CASSVLAGGGIDTQYF.

This CDR3 is CASSIDSPDISYNEQFF. The DNA of the CDR3 is TGTGCCAGTAGTATAGACTCCCCGGACATCTCCTACAATGAGCAGTTCTTC. The chain links TRBV19 to TRBJ2-1; D may be TRBD1 (5 bases). This CDR3 region has 17 residues. The V gene's germline CDR1 is LNHDA and CDR2 SQIVND (reference sequence). Trimming stripped 0 bases from V and 0 bases from J, with 12 bases between.

The V gene is TRBV15, the J gene TRBJ2-6; no clear D. Per the germline V gene, CDR1 is LNHNV and CDR2 is YYDKDF (reference sequence). Trimming cost V 3 bases and J 0 bases, with 9 bases left between them. The length of the CDR3 is 16 residues. CDR3 loop: CATSRPQNSGANVLTF. CDR3 DNA sequence: TGTGCCACCAGCAGGCCACAGAACTCTGGGGCCAACGTCCTGACTTTC.

As regards this clone: The identical CDR3 is also encoded by other nucleotide sequences in the sample. The genes are TRBV5-6 and TRBJ2-1; D perhaps matches TRBD1 (5 bases). Germline values: CDR1 SGHDT, CDR2 YYEEEE. The germline V and J ends were trimmed by 2 bases and 13 bases, with 22 bases remaining between them. The CDR3 is 15 amino acids. Here the CDR3 DNA reads TGTGCCAGCAGCTTAACATTCCCAGGGCAAGGTGAACAGTTCTTC. Its translation is CASSLTFPGQGEQFF.

The gene calls are TRBV5-1 and TRBJ1-2; no definite D call. V was shortened by 4 bases and J by 4 bases, with 17 bases between the two germline ends. This CDR3 has 15 amino acids. The germline gives CDR1 SGHRS, CDR2 YFSETQ. Here the CDR3 reads CASSPNFDIPYGYTF. In DNA, the CDR3 is TGCGCCAGCAGCCCTAACTTTGACATACCCTATGGCTACACCTTC. The full variable domain, completed using reference TRBV5-1 and TRBJ1-2, is KAGVTQTPRYLIKTRGQQVTLSCSPISGHRSVSWYQQTPGQGLQFLFEYFSETQRNKGNFPGRFSGRQFSNSRSEMNVSTLELGDSALYLCASSPNFDIPYGYTFGSGTRLTVV.

This clone was observed a handful of times. V usage is TRBV28 and J usage is TRBJ1-1; D remains unclear. The CDR3 consists of 15 residues. Germline V CDR1 and CDR2: MDHEN, SYDVKM. V was shortened by 0 bases and J by 1 base, with 9 bases between the two germline ends. The CDR3 protein is CASSLWQRRNTEAFF. The CDR3 bases are TGTGCCAGCAGTTTATGGCAGAGGAGGAACACTGAAGCTTTCTTT. The complete variable domain, with remaining parts taken from reference TRBV28 and TRBJ1-1, reads DVKVTQSSRYLVKRTGEKVFLECVQDMDHENMFWYRQDPGLGLRLIYFSYDVKMKEKGDIPEGYSVSREKKERFSLILESASTNQTSMYLCASSLWQRRNTEAFFGQGTRLTVV.

The chain links TRBV11-2 to TRBJ2-3; 9 bases match TRBD2. CDR1 and CDR2 from the germline V gene are SGHAT and FQNNGV. V lost 1 base to trimming and J lost 4 bases; unmatched junction nucleotides: 6. The CDR3 runs 16 residues. CDR3 amino acids: CASSLGVAGDSDTQYF. The CDR3 nucleotides read TGTGCCAGCAGCTTAGGGGTAGCGGGGGACTCAGATACGCAGTATTTT.

The gene calls are TRBV5-4 and TRBJ1-1, with 8 bases fitting TRBD1. Trimming took 4 bases from V and 3 from J; bases not matched to a gene: 11. The CDR3 loop spans 16 amino acids. CDR1 SGHNT and CDR2 YYREEE come from the germline V gene (reference sequence). In nucleotides, the CDR3 is TGTGCCAGCAGCGTAAGACAGGGGCGAGGGGACACTGAAGCTTTCTTT. Translating it yields CASSVRQGRGDTEAFF.

This clone was counted between two and nine times. The V gene is TRBV5-1, the J gene TRBJ2-7; 11 bases are a match to TRBD2. This CDR3 has 14 residues. CDR1 and CDR2 from the germline V gene are SGHRS and YFSETQ. J was trimmed by 4 bases and V by 5 bases; bases with no gene match: 5. CDR3 sequence reads: CASSYTSGSYEQYF. CDR3 nucleotides: TGCGCCAGCAGTTATACTAGCGGGAGTTACGAGCAGTACTTC.

The rearrangement joins TRBV5-4 to TRBJ1-1; D gene ambiguous. Trimming cost V 1 base and J 1 base, with 5 bases left between them. This CDR3 has 13 amino acids. Germline-derived CDR1 and CDR2 are SGHNT and YYREEE (reference sequence). Written as DNA, the CDR3 is TGTGCCAGCAGCTTGCAATCGAACACTGAAGCTTTCTTT. Translation: CASSLQSNTEAFF.

This clone was seen a few times. The chain combines TRBV15 with TRBJ2-7, with TRBD1 matching 7 bases. V lost 1 base and J lost 5; bases outside the gene matches: 8. The CDR3 sequence is 15 residues long. CDR1 is LNHNV and CDR2 is YYDKDF in the germline V gene (reference sequence). DNA for the CDR3: TGTGCCACCAGCAGAGTCCGGGACAGTCGACACGAGCAGTACTTC. Its translation: CATSRVRDSRHEQYF.

The rearrangement links TRBV7-9 to TRBJ1-4; D gene unclear. From germline, CDR1 is SEHNR and CDR2 FQNEAQ (reference sequence). V lost 1 base and J lost 5, with 14 bases in between. The CDR3 runs to 16 residues. CDR3 in DNA: TGTGCCAGCAGCTTAGTACCGAACCCAGGAAATGAAAAACTGTTTTTT. Amino acids: CASSLVPNPGNEKLFF.

With regard to this clone: A junction end diverges from the germline sequence, so it may reflect a read error. The V call is TRBV7-9, the J call TRBJ2-7; the D gene is possibly TRBD1 (5 bases). Germline loops: CDR1 SEHNR, CDR2 FQNEAQ (reference sequence). There are 12 residues in the CDR3. Here the CDR3 DNA reads TGTTCCAGCAGCTACCAGGGCTACGAGCAGTACTTC. Its protein is CSSSYQGYEQYF.

In its sample, this clone was seen a few times. This chain joins TRBV2 and TRBJ2-7, with D uncertain. The CDR3 is 13 amino acids. The V gene's germline CDR1 is SNHLY and CDR2 FYNNEI. V lost 4 bases to trimming and J lost 3 bases, with 10 bases between them. The CDR3 protein is CASSGGRYYEQYF. In DNA, the CDR3 is TGTGCCAGCAGTGGTGGGCGATACTACGAGCAGTACTTC.

The chain links TRBV6-1 to TRBJ1-3, with 7 nucleotides matching TRBD1. The CDR3 has 13 amino acids. Per germline, CDR1 MNHNS and CDR2 SASEGT. Germline trimming cut 6 bases from V and 7 bases from J; bases unmatched to any gene: 6. The CDR3 loop is CASRDRNPNTIYF. The CDR3 region has the DNA TGTGCCAGCAGGGACAGGAACCCGAACACCATATATTTT.